These 10 T cell receptor beta chains originate from one sample sequenced in a study of T cells in localized non-small cell lung cancer. Method: immunoSEQ multiplex PCR; TCRdb's copy keeps in-frame clones and lacks some. The sample has tens of thousands of clones, around 79% seen once; the top ten hold under 45%. The specimen was PBMCs, collected before any cancer treatment. These receptors were obtained from a woman aged 40 to 75 with stage II squamous cell lung carcinoma.

The chain recombines TRBV28 with TRBJ2-2; tentatively, D is TRBD1 (5 bases). In germline, CDR1 is MDHEN, CDR2 SYDVKM. The length of the CDR3 is 17 residues. V lost 7 bases and J 6 bases, leaving 24 bases between the germline ends. Here the CDR3 reads CASTHPVGLKPPGELFF. CDR3 nucleotides: TGTGCCAGCACCCATCCCGTGGGGCTAAAACCCCCCGGGGAGCTGTTTTTT.

This clone appeared a single time. The chain uses TRBV4-3 and TRBJ2-1, with TRBD1 identical over 10 bases. Per the germline V gene, CDR1 is LGHNA and CDR2 is YSLEER. J lost 7 bases, V lost 4 bases, and 10 bases had no gene match. The CDR3 is 16 residues long. The CDR3: CASSRGTGDVLNEQFF. The CDR3 DNA follows: TGCGCCAGCAGCCGCGGGACAGGGGACGTTTTGAATGAGCAGTTCTTC.

This rearrangement joins TRBV6-5 to TRBJ2-5; D gene uncertain. CDR1 MNHEY and CDR2 SVGAGI come from the germline V gene. Trimming took off 2 bases at V and 2 bases at J, with 3 bases between the two ends. CDR3 size: 12 residues. The CDR3 protein is CASSYIQETQYF. CDR3 DNA: TGTGCCAGCAGTTACATTCAAGAGACCCAGTACTTC.

V is TRBV7-9 and J is TRBJ1-4, with D possibly TRBD1 on 5 matching bases. Between the trimmed V and J ends, which lost 5 bases and 4 bases, there was a span of 11 bases. CDR1 and CDR2 (germline): SEHNR, FQNEAQ (reference sequence). This CDR3 has 14 amino acids. This CDR3 reads CASSRDGYNEKLFF. CDR3 in DNA: TGTGCCAGCAGCCGGGACGGTTATAATGAAAAACTGTTTTTT.

This clone was picked up a small number of times. J is TRBJ1-2 and V is TRBV6-5; weak D call: TRBD1 (6 bases). Between the trimmed V and J ends, which lost 2 bases and 5 bases, there was a span of 9 bases. The CDR3 has 13 residues. The germline V gene has CDR1 MNHEY and CDR2 SVGAGI. The CDR3 DNA sequence: TGTGCCAGCAGTTACAGCCAGGGGTATGGCTACACCTTC. Translated, it gives CASSYSQGYGYTF.

The genes are TRBV6-1 and TRBJ2-7; D uncertain. The CDR3 contains 13 residues. The V and J ends lost 1 base and 2 bases respectively, with 6 bases between them. Germline loops: CDR1 MNHNS, CDR2 SASEGT. The CDR3 DNA reads TGTGCCAGCAGTGAAGGGTCGACCTACGAGCAGTACGTC. Its protein product is CASSEGSTYEQYV.

The V and J genes are TRBV7-9 and TRBJ2-2; TRBD2 agrees at 11 bases. Germline values: CDR1 SEHNR, CDR2 FQNEAQ (reference sequence). The junction had 3 bases not matched to a gene; V was cut back by 2 bases and J by 1 base. This CDR3 contains 17 residues. CDR3 residues: CASSLTSGSQNTGELFF. The CDR3 region has the DNA TGTGCCAGCAGCTTAACTAGCGGGAGCCAGAACACCGGGGAGCTGTTTTTT.

J is TRBJ1-4 and V is TRBV5-4, with no clear D. CDR1 and CDR2 from the germline V gene are SGHNT and YYREEE (reference sequence). V was cut by 0 bases and J by 0 bases, with 18 bases left in between. The CDR3 covers 19 residues. The CDR3 loop reads CASSLASGARMTTNEKLFF. CDR3 nucleotides: TGTGCCAGCAGCTTGGCCTCGGGCGCGCGGATGACAACTAATGAAAAACTGTTTTTT.

V and J are TRBV18 and TRBJ2-7; 9 nucleotides match TRBD2. V trimming: 2 bases; J trimming: 2 bases; junction bases outside the gene matches: 7. There are 16 residues in the CDR3. Germline lookup yields CDR1 KGHSH and CDR2 LQKENI. The CDR3 loop is CASSPGSGLATYEQYF. Written as DNA, the CDR3 is TGTGCCAGCTCACCAGGGAGCGGACTAGCGACCTACGAGCAGTACTTC.

Only a few counts were recorded for this clone. The chain is built from TRBV5-4 and TRBJ1-3; 8 bases are shared with TRBD1. V shed 7 bases, J shed 2 bases, and the junction held 5 bases outside the gene matches. The CDR3 runs to 14 residues. The germline CDR1 and CDR2 sequences are SGHNT and YYREEE (reference sequence). The CDR3 is CASYVQGAGNTIYF. The CDR3 bases are TGTGCCAGCTATGTACAGGGGGCTGGAAACACCATATATTTT.